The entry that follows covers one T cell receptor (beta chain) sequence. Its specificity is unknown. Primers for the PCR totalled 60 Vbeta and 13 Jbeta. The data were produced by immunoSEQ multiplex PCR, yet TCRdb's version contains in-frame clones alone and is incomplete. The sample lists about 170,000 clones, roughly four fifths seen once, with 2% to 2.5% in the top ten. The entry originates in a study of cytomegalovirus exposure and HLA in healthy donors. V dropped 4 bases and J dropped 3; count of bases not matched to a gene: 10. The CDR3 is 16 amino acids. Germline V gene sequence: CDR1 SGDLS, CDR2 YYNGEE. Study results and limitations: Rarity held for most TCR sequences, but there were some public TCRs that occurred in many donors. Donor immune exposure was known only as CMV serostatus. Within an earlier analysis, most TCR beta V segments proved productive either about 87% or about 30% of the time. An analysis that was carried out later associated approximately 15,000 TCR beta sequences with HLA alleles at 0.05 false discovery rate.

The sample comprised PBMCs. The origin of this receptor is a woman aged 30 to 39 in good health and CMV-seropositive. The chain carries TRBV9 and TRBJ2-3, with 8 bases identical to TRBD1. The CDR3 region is CASSQTTGALTDTQYF. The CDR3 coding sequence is TGTGCCAGCAGCCAGACGACAGGGGCCTTAACAGATACGCAGTATTTT. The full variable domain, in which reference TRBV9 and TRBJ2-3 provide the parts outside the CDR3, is DSGVTQTPKHLITATGQRVTLRCSPRSGDLSVYWYQQSLDQGLQFLIQYYNGEERAKGNILERFSAQQFPDLHSELNLSSLELGDSALYFCASSQTTGALTDTQYFGPGTRLTVL.